One and the same sample provided the 14 T cell receptor beta chains below, sequenced in a study of blood T cell repertoires in COVID-19. Profiling relied on immunoSEQ multiplex PCR, and the TCRdb table lists in-frame clones only, not all of them. The sample lists 15,000 to 17,000 clones, about 86% occurring once. Source material: peripheral blood. These receptors all come from a man aged 55 to 70 with acute or convalescent COVID-19.

The chain links TRBV6-6 to TRBJ1-6; possibly TRBD1 for D (6 bases). CDR3 length: 14 residues. CDR1 is MNHNY and CDR2 is SVGAGI in the germline V gene (reference sequence). V was clipped by 4 bases and J by 7 bases, with 11 bases between them. The CDR3 loop reads CASSSGQPNSPLHF. For the CDR3, the DNA is TGTGCCAGCAGTTCCGGACAGCCAAATTCACCCCTCCACTTT.

The chain joins TRBV19 to TRBJ2-3; 12 bases map to TRBD1. The CDR3 totals 15 residues. V lost 5 bases and J lost 5; bases outside the gene matches: 5. Germline CDR1 LNHDA, CDR2 SQIVND (reference sequence). CDR3 sequence reads: CASSGDRGRGDTQYF. CDR3 coding DNA: TGTGCCAGTAGTGGGGACAGGGGGCGCGGAGATACGCAGTATTTT.

This chain links TRBV19 with TRBJ2-5; 11 nucleotides align to TRBD2. Per germline, CDR1 LNHDA and CDR2 SQIVND (reference sequence). The V segment lost 5 bases and the J segment 1 base; nucleotides outside the gene matches: 3. This CDR3 contains 15 residues. Here the CDR3 reads CASSPTSGVQETQYF. The DNA for the CDR3 is TGTGCCAGTAGTCCGACTAGCGGGGTCCAAGAGACCCAGTACTTC.

The chain couples TRBV19 to TRBJ1-5; TRBD1 might be the D (5 bases). Germline V gives CDR1 LNHDA, CDR2 SQIVND (reference sequence). V was pared by 1 base and J by 2 bases, with 12 bases between. The CDR3 is made up of 16 amino acids. The CDR3 here is CASSIASLQGNQPQHF. The CDR3 DNA sequence: TGTGCCAGTAGTATAGCCTCTCTACAGGGCAATCAGCCCCAGCATTTT.

The chain carries TRBV7-3 and TRBJ2-3; 9 bases are a match to TRBD2. Per germline, CDR1 SGHTA and CDR2 FQGTGA. This CDR3 has 15 residues. V lost 6 bases, J lost 3 bases, and 7 bases stayed unmatched. The CDR3 is CASRYSGSGTDTQYF. The CDR3 bases are TGTGCCAGCAGATATAGCGGGAGTGGTACAGATACGCAGTATTTT.

This rearrangement joins TRBV6-1 to TRBJ2-1; D is uncertain. The V and J ends lost 1 base and 16 bases respectively, with 8 bases between them. The germline V gene has CDR1 MNHNS and CDR2 SASEGT. The CDR3 is made up of 10 amino acids. CDR3 bases: TGTGCCAGCAGTGAAGGGGCCTCTTTCTTC. Its protein is CASSEGASFF.

The J gene is TRBJ2-7, the V gene TRBV7-2; D uncertain. The CDR3 is 14 amino acids. V lost 5 bases and J 7 bases, leaving 18 bases between the germline ends. The germline CDR1 and CDR2 sequences are SGHTA and FQGNSA. The CDR3 loop is CASSPGSGSIEQYF. CDR3 nucleotides: TGTGCCAGCAGCCCCGGGTCTGGTTCGATAGAGCAGTACTTC.

This chain links TRBV7-2 with TRBJ2-7; 12 bases are a match to TRBD2. The CDR3 spans 15 residues. The germline V gene has CDR1 SGHTA and CDR2 FQGNSA. The V segment lost 5 bases and the J segment 5 bases; nucleotides outside the gene matches: 7. Here the CDR3 DNA reads TGTGCCAGCAGCGCCCCGACTAGCGGGAGCAACGAGCAGTACTTC. Amino acids: CASSAPTSGSNEQYF.

This sequence joins TRBV28 and TRBJ1-4, with a tentative D call TRBD1 (6 bases). CDR3 size: 14 residues. V dropped 6 bases and J dropped 1 base, with 9 bases sitting between them. Looked up from germline, CDR1 is MDHEN and CDR2 is SYDVKM. CDR3 sequence (DNA): TGTGCCAGCAGCGTACAGGGAACTAATGAAAAACTGTTTTTT. This encodes CASSVQGTNEKLFF.

The rearrangement uses TRBV6-1 and TRBJ2-7, with D possibly being TRBD2 (7 bases). The CDR3 spans 15 residues. Germline CDR1 and CDR2: MNHNS and SASEGT. V gave up 1 base and J gave up 4 bases, with 14 bases separating them. The CDR3 bases are TGTGCCAGCAGTGAAGGCGGGGGCGTTCAGTACGAGCAGTACTTC. Protein product: CASSEGGGVQYEQYF.

This clone was picked up a small number of times. The J gene is TRBJ2-7, the V gene TRBV6-5; 8 bases agree with TRBD1. J was trimmed by 9 bases and V by 2 bases; bases with no gene match: 9. Germline assignment: CDR1 MNHEY and CDR2 SVGAGI. The length of the CDR3 is 14 residues. CDR3 residues: CASSYQGAPSTQYF. DNA for the CDR3: TGTGCCAGCAGTTACCAGGGGGCCCCTTCCACGCAGTACTTC.

V gene TRBV24-1 combines with J gene TRBJ1-2; D call uncertain. Trimming pared 1 base from V and 7 bases from J, leaving 9 bases between. The CDR3 consists of 13 residues. Germline V gene data show CDR1 as KGHDR and CDR2 as SFDVKD. The CDR3 DNA sequence: TGTGCCACCAGTGATTTTGGTAGTGCTGGCTACACCTTC. Its translation is CATSDFGSAGYTF.

The chain joins TRBV10-2 to TRBJ2-7; tentative D call: TRBD2 (6 bases). The V end lost 3 bases, the J end lost 2 bases, and 14 bases lay between the germline ends. Germline V lookup: CDR1 WSHSY, CDR2 SAAADI. The CDR3 extends over 15 amino acids. The CDR3 spells CASSDGGERTYEQYF. The CDR3 coding sequence is TGCGCCAGCAGTGACGGCGGGGAGAGAACCTACGAGCAGTACTTC.

This clone is a singleton in its sample. The gene calls are TRBV2 and TRBJ2-7, with 7 bases matching TRBD1. This CDR3 has 14 residues. V trimming: 5 bases; J trimming: 7 bases; junction bases outside the gene matches: 11. Germline CDR1 SNHLY, CDR2 FYNNEI. In nucleotides, the CDR3 is TGTGCCAGCAGTACCCGACAGGGCCCTCGGGAGCAGTACTTC. Amino acids: CASSTRQGPREQYF.